This TCR beta chain was found in a study of blood T cell repertoires in COVID-19. The study recruited people aged about 18 to 95 years across approximately 24 US areas. Allocation to cohorts depended on clinical history reported by the participants. No more than 2 weeks before study entry, exposed participants had met a case of COVID-19. Generated by immunoSEQ multiplex PCR, the TCRdb table keeps only in-frame clones and is missing some. The table includes fewer than 400,000 clones, more than 85% detected once. This sequence originates from a young woman who had been exposed to COVID-19. Sequenced sample: PBMCs or T cells enriched from blood (not recorded which).

The chain's CDR3 is CASSSGTGYEQYF. Here the CDR3 DNA reads TGTGCCAGCAGCTCCGGGACAGGGTACGAGCAGTACTTC. V usage is TRBV11-3 and J usage is TRBJ2-7, with 9 bases aligning to TRBD1. Germline V lookup: CDR1 SGHNT, CDR2 YENEEA. The V segment lost 4 bases and the J segment 4 bases; nucleotides outside the gene matches: 2. This CDR3 spans 13 amino acids.